This T cell receptor (beta chain) originates from a study of Graves' ophthalmopathy and Graves' hyperthyroidism. CDR3 regions of TCR beta were amplified from RNA transcripts. In the first round, RT-PCR was carried out with HTBI primers, and a multiplex PCR formed the second round. TCRdb used MiXCR to reprocess the multiplex PCR reads, holding one entry per CDR3 protein. The sample shows 300,000 or so distinct CDR3 sequences, roughly a sixth of them seen only once. This clonotype occurred many times. As yet, its antigen is unknown. With 6 bases removed from V and 9 bases from J, the gap between germline ends came to 15 bases. CDR1 and CDR2 (germline): MNHEY, SVGAGI. This CDR3 has 12 amino acids. Study conclusions and caveats: Ophthalmopathy progression was predicted with about 67% sensitivity and 72% to 80% specificity. Among expanded thyroid clonotypes above 0.001 frequency, most also occurred in blood.

Moderately to severely active ophthalmopathy under 3 months, CAS at least 3, NOSPECS at least 4. Symptoms, serum thyroxine and TRAb, thyroid ultrasound, and orbital computed tomography formed the diagnostic basis. The clonotype comes from an adult man with Graves' ophthalmopathy. Specimen: peripheral blood. This chain uses TRBV6-5 with TRBJ2-7; D call uncertain. The CDR3 region has the DNA TGTGCCAGCAGATCCTCTGGTAAAGCGCAGTACTTC. This gives the protein CASRSSGKAQYF.